This note documents a single T cell receptor beta chain sequence. This specimen belongs to a study of T cells expressing NK-cell markers. Study background: Seven sequenced donors out of eight were HCMV-seropositive, one seronegative.

No DNA is given; TCRdb re-called the 5' RACE reads and lists each CDR3 protein once. In total, the table holds roughly 450,000 distinct CDR3 sequences. The CDR3 runs to 16 residues. CDR1 and CDR2 from the germline V gene are SGHRS and YFSETQ. The specimen was blood T cells: a sorted CD56 or NKG2C T cell subset, CD4+ or CD8+ T cells, or bulk PBMC T cells (not recorded which). The chain uses TRBV5-1 and TRBJ2-2; with no DNA, the TCRdb D assignment of TRBD1 cannot be verified. The clonotype comes from a woman aged 45 to 65 in good health. The CDR3 loop is CASSPGQGANTGELFF.